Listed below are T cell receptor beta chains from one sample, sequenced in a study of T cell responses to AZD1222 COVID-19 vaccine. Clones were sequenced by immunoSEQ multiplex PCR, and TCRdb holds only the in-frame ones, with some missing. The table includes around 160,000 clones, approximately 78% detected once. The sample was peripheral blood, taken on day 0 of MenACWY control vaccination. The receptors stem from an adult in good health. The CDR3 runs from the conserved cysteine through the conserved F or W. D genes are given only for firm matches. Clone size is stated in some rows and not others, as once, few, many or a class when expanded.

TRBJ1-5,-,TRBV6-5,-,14,CASSSGSLNQPQHF,TGTGCCAGCAGTTCAGGCAGCCTCAATCAGCCCCAGCATTTT
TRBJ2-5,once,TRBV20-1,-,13,CSASPGAQETQYF,TGCAGTGCTAGTCCGGGGGCCCAAGAGACCCAGTACTTC
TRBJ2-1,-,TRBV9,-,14,CASSVEGPEGEQFF,TGTGCCAGCAGTGTCGAAGGGCCGGAAGGTGAGCAGTTCTTC
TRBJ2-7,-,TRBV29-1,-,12,CSVVVAVGEQYF,TGCAGCGTTGTGGTGGCGGTCGGGGAGCAGTACTTC
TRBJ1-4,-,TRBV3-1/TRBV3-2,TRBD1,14,CASSLQGASEKLFF,TGTGCCAGCAGCCTACAGGGGGCTAGTGAAAAACTGTTTTTT
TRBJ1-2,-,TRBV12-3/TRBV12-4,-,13,CASSPRQLRGYTF,TGTGCCAGCAGCCCGAGACAGTTAAGGGGCTACACCTTC
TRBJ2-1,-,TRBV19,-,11,CASGSEYEQFF,TGTGCCAGCGGATCAGAGTATGAGCAGTTCTTC
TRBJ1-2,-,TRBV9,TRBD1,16,CASSDPWGQFNYGYTF,TGTGCCAGCAGCGACCCTTGGGGACAGTTTAACTATGGCTACACCTTC
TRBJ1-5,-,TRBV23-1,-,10,CASSRGSQHF,TGCGCCAGCAGTCGGGGGTCCCAGCATTTT
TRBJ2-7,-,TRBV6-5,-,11,CASTRLDEQYF,TGTGCCAGCACTCGGCTCGACGAGCAGTACTTC
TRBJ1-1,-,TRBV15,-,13,CATSKNRDTEAFF,TGTGCCACCAGCAAAAACAGGGACACTGAAGCTTTCTTT
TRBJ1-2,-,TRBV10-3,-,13,CAISESRVTGYTF,TGTGCCATCAGTGAGTCACGGGTCACGGGCTACACCTTC
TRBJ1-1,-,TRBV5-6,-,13,CASSLTANTEAFF,TGTGCCAGCAGCTTGACAGCGAACACTGAAGCTTTCTTT
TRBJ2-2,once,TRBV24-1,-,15,CATSDSRPNTGELFF,TGTGCCACCAGTGATTCGAGACCGAACACCGGGGAGCTGTTTTTT
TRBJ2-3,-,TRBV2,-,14,CASSWTSKLDTQYF,TGTGCCAGCAGTTGGACCTCTAAATTGGATACGCAGTATTTT
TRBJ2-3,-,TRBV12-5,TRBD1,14,CASGPGQATDTQYF,TGTGCTAGTGGTCCGGGACAGGCTACAGATACGCAGTATTTT
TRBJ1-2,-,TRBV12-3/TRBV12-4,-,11,CASSLARLYTF,TGTGCCAGCAGTTTGGCTCGTTTATACACCTTC
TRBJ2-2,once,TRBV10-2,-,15,CASSDEGLNTGELFF,TGCGCCAGCAGTGACGAGGGATTGAACACCGGGGAGCTGTTTTTT
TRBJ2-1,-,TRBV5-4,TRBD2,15,CASSLRLAGGEEQFF,TGTGCCAGCAGCTTGAGGCTAGCGGGGGGGGAAGAGCAGTTCTTC
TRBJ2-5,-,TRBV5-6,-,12,CASSLGVETQYF,TGTGCCAGCAGCTTGGGTGTGGAGACCCAGTACTTC